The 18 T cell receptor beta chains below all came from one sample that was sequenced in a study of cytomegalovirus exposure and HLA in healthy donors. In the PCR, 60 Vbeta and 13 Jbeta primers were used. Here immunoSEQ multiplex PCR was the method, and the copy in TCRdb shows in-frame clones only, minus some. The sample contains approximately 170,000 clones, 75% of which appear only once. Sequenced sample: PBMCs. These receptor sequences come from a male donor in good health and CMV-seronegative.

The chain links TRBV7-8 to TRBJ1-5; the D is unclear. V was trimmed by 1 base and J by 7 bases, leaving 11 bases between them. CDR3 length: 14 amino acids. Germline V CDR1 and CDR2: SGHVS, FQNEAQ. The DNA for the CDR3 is TGTGCCAGCAGCTTAGTCACCCGCGAGCAGCCCCAGCATTTT. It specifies CASSLVTREQPQHF. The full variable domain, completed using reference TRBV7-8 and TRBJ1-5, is GAGVSQSPRYKVAKRGQDVALRCDPISGHVSLFWYQQALGQGPEFLTYFQNEAQLDKSGLPSDRFFAERPEGSVSTLKIQRTQQEDSAVYLCASSLVTREQPQHFGDGTRLSIL.

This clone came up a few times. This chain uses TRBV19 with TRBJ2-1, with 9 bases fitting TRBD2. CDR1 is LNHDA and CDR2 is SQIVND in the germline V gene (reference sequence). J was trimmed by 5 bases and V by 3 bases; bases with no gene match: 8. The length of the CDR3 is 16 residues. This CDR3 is CASSIGLASVHNEQFF. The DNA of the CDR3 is TGTGCCAGTAGTATCGGACTAGCGAGCGTCCACAATGAGCAGTTCTTC.

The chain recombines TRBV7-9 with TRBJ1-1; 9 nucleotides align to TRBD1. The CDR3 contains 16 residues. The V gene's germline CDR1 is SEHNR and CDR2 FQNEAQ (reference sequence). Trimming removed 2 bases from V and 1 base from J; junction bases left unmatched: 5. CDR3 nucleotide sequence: TGTGCCAGCAGCTTAAAAGACAGGGGGAAGAACACTGAAGCTTTCTTT. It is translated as CASSLKDRGKNTEAFF.

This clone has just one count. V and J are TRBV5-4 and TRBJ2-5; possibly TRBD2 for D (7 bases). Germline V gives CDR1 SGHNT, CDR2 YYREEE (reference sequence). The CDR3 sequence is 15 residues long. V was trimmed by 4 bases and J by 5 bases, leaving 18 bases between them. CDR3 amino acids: CASSTDLQGGETQYF. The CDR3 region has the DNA TGTGCCAGCAGCACCGACCTACAGGGAGGGGAGACCCAGTACTTC.

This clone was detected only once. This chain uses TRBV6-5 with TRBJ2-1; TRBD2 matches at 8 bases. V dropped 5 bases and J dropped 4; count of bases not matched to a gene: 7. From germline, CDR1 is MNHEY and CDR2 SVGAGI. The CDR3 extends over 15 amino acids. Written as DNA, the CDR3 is TGTGCCAGCAGTAGAAGCGGGAGTACGTACAATGAGCAGTTCTTC. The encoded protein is CASSRSGSTYNEQFF.

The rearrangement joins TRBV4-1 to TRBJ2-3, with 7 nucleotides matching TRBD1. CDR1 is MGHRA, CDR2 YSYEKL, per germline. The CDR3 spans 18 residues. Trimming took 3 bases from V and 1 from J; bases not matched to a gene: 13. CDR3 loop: CASSQGTNRQGGTDTQYF. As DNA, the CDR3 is TGCGCCAGCAGCCAGGGCACCAACCGACAGGGAGGCACAGATACGCAGTATTTT.

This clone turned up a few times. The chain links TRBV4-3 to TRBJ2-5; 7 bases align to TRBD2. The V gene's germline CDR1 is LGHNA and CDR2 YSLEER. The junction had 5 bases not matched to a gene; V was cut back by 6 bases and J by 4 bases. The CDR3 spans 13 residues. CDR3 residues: CASSRDYRETQYF. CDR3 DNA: TGCGCCAGCAGTCGGGACTACCGAGAGACCCAGTACTTC.

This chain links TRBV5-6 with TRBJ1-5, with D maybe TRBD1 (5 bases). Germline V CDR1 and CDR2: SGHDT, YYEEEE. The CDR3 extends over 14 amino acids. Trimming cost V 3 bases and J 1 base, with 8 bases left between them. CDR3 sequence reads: CASSSRTSNQPQHF. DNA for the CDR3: TGTGCCAGCAGCTCAAGGACAAGCAATCAGCCCCAGCATTTT. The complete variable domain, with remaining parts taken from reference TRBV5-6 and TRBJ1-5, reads DAGVTQSPTHLIKTRGQQVTLRCSPKSGHDTVSWYQQALGQGPQFIFQYYEEEERQRGNFPDRFSGHQFPNYSSELNVNALLLGDSALYLCASSSRTSNQPQHFGDGTRLSIL.

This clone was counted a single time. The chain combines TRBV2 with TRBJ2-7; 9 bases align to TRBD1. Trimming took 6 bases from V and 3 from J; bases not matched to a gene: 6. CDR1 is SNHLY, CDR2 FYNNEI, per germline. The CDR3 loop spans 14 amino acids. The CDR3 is CASSPQGASYEQYF. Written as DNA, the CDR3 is TGTGCCAGCAGCCCACAGGGGGCCAGCTACGAGCAGTACTTC.

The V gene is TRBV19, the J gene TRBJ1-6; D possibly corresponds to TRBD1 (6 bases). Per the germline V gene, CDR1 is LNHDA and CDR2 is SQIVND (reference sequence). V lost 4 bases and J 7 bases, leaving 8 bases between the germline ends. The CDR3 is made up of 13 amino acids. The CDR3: CASSKQGNSPLHF. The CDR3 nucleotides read TGTGCCAGTAGTAAACAGGGAAATTCACCCCTCCACTTT.

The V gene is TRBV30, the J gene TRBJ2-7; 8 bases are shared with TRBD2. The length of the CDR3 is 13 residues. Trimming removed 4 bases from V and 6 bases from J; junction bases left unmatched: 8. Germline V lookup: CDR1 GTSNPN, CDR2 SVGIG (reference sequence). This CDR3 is CAWKVAGGGEQYF. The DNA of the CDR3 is TGTGCCTGGAAGGTTGCGGGAGGCGGCGAGCAGTACTTC.

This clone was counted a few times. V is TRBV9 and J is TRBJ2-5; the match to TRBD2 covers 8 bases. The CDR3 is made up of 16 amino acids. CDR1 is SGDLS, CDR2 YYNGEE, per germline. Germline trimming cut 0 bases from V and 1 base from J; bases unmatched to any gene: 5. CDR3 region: CASSVGDSGIQETQYF. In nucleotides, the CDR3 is TGTGCCAGCAGCGTAGGGGATAGCGGGATCCAAGAGACCCAGTACTTC.

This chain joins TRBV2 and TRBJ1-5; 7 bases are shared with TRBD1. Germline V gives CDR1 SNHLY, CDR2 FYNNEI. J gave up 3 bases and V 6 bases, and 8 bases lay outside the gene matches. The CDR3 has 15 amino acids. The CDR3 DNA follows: TGTGCCAGCAGAGACTACAGGGGAGTCAATCAGCCCCAGCATTTT. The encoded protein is CASRDYRGVNQPQHF.

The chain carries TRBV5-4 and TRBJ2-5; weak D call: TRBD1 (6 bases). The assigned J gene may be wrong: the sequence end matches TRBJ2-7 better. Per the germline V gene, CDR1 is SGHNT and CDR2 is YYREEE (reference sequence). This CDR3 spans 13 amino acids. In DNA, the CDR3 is TGTGCCAGCAGCGGCCCGACAGGAGGCGAGCAGTACTTC. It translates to CASSGPTGGEQYF.

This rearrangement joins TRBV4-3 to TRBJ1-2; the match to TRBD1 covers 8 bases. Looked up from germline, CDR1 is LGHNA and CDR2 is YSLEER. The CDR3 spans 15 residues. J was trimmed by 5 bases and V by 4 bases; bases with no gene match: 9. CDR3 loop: CASSPGPGGAYGYTF. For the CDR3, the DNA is TGCGCCAGCAGCCCGGGACCAGGGGGCGCGTATGGCTACACCTTC.

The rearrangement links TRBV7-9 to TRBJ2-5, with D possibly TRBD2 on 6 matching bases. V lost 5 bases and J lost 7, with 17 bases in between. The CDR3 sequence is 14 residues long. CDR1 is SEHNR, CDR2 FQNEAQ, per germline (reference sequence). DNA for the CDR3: TGTGCCAGCAGCGTATCCGGGAGCGTAGGGACCCAGTACTTC. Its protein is CASSVSGSVGTQYF.

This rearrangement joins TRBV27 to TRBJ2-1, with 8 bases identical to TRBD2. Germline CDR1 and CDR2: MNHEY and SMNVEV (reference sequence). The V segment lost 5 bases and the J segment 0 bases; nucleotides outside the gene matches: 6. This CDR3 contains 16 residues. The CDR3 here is CASSKSGRYSYNEQFF. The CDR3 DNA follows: TGTGCCAGCAGTAAAAGCGGGAGATACTCCTACAATGAGCAGTTCTTC.

CDR3 in amino acids: CASSPGLNNEQFF. For the CDR3, the DNA is TGTGCCAGCAGCCCCGGACTAAACAATGAGCAGTTCTTC. The chain joins TRBV7-9 to TRBJ2-1, with D perhaps matching TRBD2 (6 bases). Between the trimmed V and J ends, which lost 5 bases and 5 bases, there was a span of 10 bases. Per germline, CDR1 SEHNR and CDR2 FQNEAQ (reference sequence). The CDR3 covers 13 residues.